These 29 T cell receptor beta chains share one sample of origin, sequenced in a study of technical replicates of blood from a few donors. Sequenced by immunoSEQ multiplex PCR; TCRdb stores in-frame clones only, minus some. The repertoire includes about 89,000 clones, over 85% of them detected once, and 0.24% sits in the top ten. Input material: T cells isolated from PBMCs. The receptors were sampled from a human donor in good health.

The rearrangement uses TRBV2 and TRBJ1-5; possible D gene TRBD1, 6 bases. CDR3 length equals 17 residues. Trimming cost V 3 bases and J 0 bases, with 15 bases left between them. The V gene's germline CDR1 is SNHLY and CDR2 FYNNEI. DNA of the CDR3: TGTGCCAGCAGTGAGTCGGGGGGGCGATATAGCAATCAGCCCCAGCATTTT. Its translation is CASSESGGRYSNQPQHF.

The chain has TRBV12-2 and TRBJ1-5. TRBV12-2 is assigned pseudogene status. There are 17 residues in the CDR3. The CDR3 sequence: CASRFFPRGPSWQPQHF. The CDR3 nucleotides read TGTGCAAGTCGTTTCTTTCCGAGAGGGCCCTCTTGGCAGCCCCAGCATTTT.

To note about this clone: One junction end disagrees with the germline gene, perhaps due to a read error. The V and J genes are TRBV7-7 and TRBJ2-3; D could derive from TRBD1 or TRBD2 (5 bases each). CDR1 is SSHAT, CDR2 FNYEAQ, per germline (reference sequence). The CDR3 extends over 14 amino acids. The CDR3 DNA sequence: TGTGCTAGCAGCTTAGCAGGGAGAGGGGATACGCAGTATTTT. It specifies CASSLAGRGDTQYF.

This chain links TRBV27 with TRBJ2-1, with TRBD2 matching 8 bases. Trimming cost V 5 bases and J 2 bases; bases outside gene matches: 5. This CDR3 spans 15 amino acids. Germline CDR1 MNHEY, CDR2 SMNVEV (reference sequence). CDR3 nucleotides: TGTGCCAGCAGTGGAGCGGGGGTACCCTACAATGAGCAGTTCTTC. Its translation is CASSGAGVPYNEQFF.

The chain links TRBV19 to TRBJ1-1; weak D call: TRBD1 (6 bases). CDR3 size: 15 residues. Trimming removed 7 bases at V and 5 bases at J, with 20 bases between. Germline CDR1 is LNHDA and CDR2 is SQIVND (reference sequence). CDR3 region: CASTVTGPVLTEAFF. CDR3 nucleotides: TGTGCCAGTACCGTTACAGGGCCTGTTTTGACTGAAGCTTTCTTT.

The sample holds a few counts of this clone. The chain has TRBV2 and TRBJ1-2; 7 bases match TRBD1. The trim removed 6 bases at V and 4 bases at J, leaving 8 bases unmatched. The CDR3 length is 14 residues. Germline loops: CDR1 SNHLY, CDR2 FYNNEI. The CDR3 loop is CASRAQGSGYGYTF. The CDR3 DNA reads TGTGCCAGCAGGGCACAGGGGAGCGGCTATGGCTACACCTTC. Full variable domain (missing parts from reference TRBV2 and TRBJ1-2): EPEVTQTPSHQVTQMGQEVILRCVPISNHLYFYWYRQILGQKVEFLVSFYNNEISEKSEIFDDQFSVERPDGSNFTLKIRSTKLEDSAMYFCASRAQGSGYGYTFGSGTRLTVV.

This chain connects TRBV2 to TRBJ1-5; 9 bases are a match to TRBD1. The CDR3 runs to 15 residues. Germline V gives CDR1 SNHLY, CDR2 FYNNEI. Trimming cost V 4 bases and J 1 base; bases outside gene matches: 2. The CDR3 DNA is TGTGCCAGCAGTGTGGACAGGGGAAGCAATCAGCCCCAGCATTTT. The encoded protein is CASSVDRGSNQPQHF.

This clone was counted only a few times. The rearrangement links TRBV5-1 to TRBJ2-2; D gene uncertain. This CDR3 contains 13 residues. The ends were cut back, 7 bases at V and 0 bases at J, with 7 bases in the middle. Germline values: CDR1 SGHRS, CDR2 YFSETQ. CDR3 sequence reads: CASEVANTGELFF. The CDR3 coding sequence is TGCGCCAGCGAGGTGGCGAACACCGGGGAGCTGTTTTTT.

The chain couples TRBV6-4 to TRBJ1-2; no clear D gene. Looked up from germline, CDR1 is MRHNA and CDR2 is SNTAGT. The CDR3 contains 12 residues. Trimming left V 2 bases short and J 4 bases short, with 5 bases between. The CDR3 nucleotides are TGTGCCAGCAGTGACGGCCCCTATGGCTACACCTTC. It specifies CASSDGPYGYTF.

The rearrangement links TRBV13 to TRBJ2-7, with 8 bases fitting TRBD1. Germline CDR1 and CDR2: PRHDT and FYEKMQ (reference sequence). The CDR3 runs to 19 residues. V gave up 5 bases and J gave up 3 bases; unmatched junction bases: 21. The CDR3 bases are TGTGCCAGCAGCGAATATCGGAACCGCGCGGGACAGGTCCTCTACGAGCAGTACTTC. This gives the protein CASSEYRNRAGQVLYEQYF.

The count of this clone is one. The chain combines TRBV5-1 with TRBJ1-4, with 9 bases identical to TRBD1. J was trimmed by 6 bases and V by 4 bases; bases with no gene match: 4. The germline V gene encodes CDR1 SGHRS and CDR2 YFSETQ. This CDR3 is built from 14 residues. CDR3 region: CASSIGQGYEKLFF. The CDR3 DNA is TGCGCCAGCAGCATAGGACAGGGGTATGAAAAACTGTTTTTT.

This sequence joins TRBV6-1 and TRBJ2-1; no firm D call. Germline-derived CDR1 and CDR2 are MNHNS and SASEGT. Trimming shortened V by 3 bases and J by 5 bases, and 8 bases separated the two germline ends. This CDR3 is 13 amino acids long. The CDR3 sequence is CASSERQNNEQFF. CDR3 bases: TGTGCCAGCAGTGAGAGACAAAACAATGAGCAGTTCTTC.

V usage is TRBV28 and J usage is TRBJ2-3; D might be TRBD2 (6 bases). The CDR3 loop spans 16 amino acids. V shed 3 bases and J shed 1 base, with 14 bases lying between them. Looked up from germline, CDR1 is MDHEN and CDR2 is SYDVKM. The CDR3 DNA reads TGTGCCAGCAGTTTCCCGACAGCGGGTGGCACAGATACGCAGTATTTT. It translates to CASSFPTAGGTDTQYF.

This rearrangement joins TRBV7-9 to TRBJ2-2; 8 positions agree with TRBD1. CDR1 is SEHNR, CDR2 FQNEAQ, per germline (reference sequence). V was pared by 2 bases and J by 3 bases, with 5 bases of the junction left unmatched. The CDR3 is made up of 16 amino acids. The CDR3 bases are TGTGCCAGCAGCTTACCAGGACAGGGAGACACCGGGGAGCTGTTTTTT. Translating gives CASSLPGQGDTGELFF.

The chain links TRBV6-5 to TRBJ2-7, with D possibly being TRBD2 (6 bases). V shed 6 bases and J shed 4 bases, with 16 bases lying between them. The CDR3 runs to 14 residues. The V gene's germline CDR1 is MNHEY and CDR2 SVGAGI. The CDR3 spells CASSRDSYPYEQYF. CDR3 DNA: TGTGCCAGCAGCCGGGACTCCTATCCGTACGAGCAGTACTTC.

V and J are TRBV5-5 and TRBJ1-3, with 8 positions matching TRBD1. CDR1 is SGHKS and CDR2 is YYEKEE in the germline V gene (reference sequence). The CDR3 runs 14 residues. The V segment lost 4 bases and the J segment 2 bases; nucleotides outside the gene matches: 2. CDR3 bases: TGTGCCAGCAGCGCACAGGGGGCTGGAAACACCATATATTTT. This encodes CASSAQGAGNTIYF.

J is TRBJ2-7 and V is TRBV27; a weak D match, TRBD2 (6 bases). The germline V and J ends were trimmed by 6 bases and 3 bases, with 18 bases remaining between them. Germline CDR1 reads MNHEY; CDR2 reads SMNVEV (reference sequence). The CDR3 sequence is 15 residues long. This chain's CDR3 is CASSYTSSLNYEQYF. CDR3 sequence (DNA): TGTGCCAGCAGCTATACTAGCTCCTTAAACTACGAGCAGTACTTC.

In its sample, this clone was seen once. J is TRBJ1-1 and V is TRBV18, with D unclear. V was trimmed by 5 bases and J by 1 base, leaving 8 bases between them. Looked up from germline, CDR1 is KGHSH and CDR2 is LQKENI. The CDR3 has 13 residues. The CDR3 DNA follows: TGTGCCAGCTCAGTTTCAGAGAACACTGAAGCTTTCTTT. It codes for CASSVSENTEAFF.

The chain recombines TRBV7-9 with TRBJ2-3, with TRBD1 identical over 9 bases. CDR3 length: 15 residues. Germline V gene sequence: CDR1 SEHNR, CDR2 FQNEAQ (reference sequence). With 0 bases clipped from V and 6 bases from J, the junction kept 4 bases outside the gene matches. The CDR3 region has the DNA TGTGCCAGCAGCTTAGCCGGGACAGGGCATGATACGCAGTATTTT. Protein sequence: CASSLAGTGHDTQYF.

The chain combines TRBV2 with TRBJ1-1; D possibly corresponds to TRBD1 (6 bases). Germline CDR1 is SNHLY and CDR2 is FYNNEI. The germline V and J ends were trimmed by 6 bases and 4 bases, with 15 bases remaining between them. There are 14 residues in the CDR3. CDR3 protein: CASRETGGFTEAFF. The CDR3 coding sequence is TGTGCCAGCAGGGAGACAGGAGGTTTCACTGAAGCTTTCTTT.

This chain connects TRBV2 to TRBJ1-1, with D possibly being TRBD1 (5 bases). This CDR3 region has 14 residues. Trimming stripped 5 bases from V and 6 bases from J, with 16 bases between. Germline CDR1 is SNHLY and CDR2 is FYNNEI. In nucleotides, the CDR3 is TGTGCCAGCAGTCTAGAAAGGTCAGGGTCTGAAGCTTTCTTT. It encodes CASSLERSGSEAFF.

The CDR3 here is CSVSTGAYEQYF. The CDR3 nucleotides are TGCAGCGTGTCGACAGGGGCCTACGAGCAGTACTTC. V usage is TRBV29-1 and J usage is TRBJ2-7; 8 bases map to TRBD1. The trim removed 6 bases at V and 2 bases at J, leaving 3 bases unmatched. Germline CDR1 reads SQVTM; CDR2 reads ANQGSEA. This CDR3 is built from 12 residues.

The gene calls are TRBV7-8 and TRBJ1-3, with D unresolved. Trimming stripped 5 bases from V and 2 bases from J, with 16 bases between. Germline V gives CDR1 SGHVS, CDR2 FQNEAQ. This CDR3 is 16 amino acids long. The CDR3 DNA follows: TGTGCCAGCAGCCCCCATGTGGGAGGACCTGGAAACACCATATATTTT. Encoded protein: CASSPHVGGPGNTIYF. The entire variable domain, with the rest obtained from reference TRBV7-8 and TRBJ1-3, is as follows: GAGVSQSPRYKVAKRGQDVALRCDPISGHVSLFWYQQALGQGPEFLTYFQNEAQLDKSGLPSDRFFAERPEGSVSTLKIQRTQQEDSAVYLCASSPHVGGPGNTIYFGEGSWLTVV.

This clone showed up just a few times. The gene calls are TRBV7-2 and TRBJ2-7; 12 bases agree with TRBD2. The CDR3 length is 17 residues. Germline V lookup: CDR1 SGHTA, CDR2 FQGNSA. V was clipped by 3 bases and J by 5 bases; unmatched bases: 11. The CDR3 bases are TGTGCCAGCAGCTTGGTGCTAGCGGGAGGGCCGAAGGACGAGCAGTACTTC. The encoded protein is CASSLVLAGGPKDEQYF.

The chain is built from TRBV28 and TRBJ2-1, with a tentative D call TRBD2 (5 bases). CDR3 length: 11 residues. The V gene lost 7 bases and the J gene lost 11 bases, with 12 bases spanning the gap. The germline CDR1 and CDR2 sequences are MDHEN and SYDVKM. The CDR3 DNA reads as TGTGCCAGCACTTCAGGACTCAAGCAGTTCTTC. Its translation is CASTSGLKQFF.

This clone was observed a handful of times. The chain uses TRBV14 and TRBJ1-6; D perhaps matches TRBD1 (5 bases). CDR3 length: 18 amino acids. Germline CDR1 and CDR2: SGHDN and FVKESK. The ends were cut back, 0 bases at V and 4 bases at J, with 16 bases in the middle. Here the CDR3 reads CASSQDAIREGYNSPLHF. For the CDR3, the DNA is TGTGCCAGCAGCCAAGATGCGATAAGGGAGGGGTATAATTCACCCCTCCACTTT. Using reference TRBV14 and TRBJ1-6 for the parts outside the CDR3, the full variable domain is EAGVTQFPSHSVIEKGQTVTLRCDPISGHDNLYWYRRVMGKEIKFLLHFVKESKQDESGMPNNRFLAERTGGTYSTLKVQPAELEDSGVYFCASSQDAIREGYNSPLHFGNGTRLTVT.

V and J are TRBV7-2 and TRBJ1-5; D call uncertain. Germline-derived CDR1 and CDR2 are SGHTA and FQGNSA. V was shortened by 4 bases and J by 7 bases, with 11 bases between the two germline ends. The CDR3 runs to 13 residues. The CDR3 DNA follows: TGTGCCAGCAGCTCCGGCGGGAAACAGCCCCAGCATTTT. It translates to CASSSGGKQPQHF.

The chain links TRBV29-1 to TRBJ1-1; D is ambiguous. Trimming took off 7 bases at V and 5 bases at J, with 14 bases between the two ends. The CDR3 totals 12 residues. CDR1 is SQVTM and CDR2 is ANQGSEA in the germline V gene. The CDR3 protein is CSGGAGLTEAFF. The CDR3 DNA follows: TGCAGCGGCGGAGCGGGCCTTACTGAAGCTTTCTTT.

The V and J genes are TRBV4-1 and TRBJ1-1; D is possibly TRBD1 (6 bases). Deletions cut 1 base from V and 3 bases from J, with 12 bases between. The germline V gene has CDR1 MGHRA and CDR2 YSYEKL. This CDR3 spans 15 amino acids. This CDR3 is CASSQGTGTYTEAFF. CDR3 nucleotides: TGCGCCAGCAGCCAAGGTACCGGGACATACACTGAAGCTTTCTTT.